This T cell receptor (beta chain) emerged from a study of T cells of healthy individuals. This clonotype occurred many times. Each CDR3 protein is one row after TCRdb ran MiXCR on the 5' RACE reads. The profile covers about 82,000 distinct CDR3 sequences, with more than 4.5% appearing a single time and 6.5% to 8% taken by the ten largest. Per germline, CDR1 ENHRY and CDR2 SYGVKD. Trimming took 6 bases from V and 6 from J; bases not matched to a gene: 8. This CDR3 has 14 amino acids. The chain uses TRBV10-3 and TRBJ2-3, with 8 bases identical to TRBD2. The sequence derives from a female donor in good health. CDR3 region: CAIRASGFGDTQYF. For the CDR3, the DNA is TGTGCCATCAGGGCTAGCGGGTTTGGGGATACGCAGTATTTT.